This TCR beta chain was retrieved from a study of control samples from healthy donors and cancer patients. With 4 bases removed from V and 5 bases from J, the gap between germline ends came to 17 bases. The CDR3 is 15 amino acids. Per the germline V gene, CDR1 is LGHDT and CDR2 is YNNKEL (reference sequence). Method: immunoSEQ multiplex PCR; TCRdb's copy keeps in-frame clones and lacks some. The table lists tens of thousands of clones, around 84% of them singletons. This TCR came from a man aged 65 to 85 with lung cancer. This chain links TRBV3-1 (or the pseudogene TRBV3-2) with TRBJ1-1, with D uncertain. The material sequenced was PBMCs. The CDR3 loop reads CASSPYSGSGTEAFF. As DNA, the CDR3 is TGTGCCAGCAGCCCATACTCAGGCTCGGGTACTGAAGCTTTCTTT.